This TCR beta chain is from a study of cytomegalovirus exposure and HLA in healthy donors. General study findings and limits: Highly shared sequence variants in one cluster were likely a sequencing artifact. Researchers counted 164 TCR beta chains as cytomegalovirus-associated. Exclusion as indistinguishable affected some V segments, including TRBV6-2 and TRBV6-3.

The CDR3 runs 15 residues. Germline values: CDR1 SGDLS, CDR2 YYNGEE. Trimming took 3 bases from V and 3 from J; bases not matched to a gene: 3. Each donor was nominally healthy when sampled (though unrecorded immune exposures were likely). As to this clone: What it binds is unknown.

60 Vbeta and 13 Jbeta primers were used in PCR. TCRdb's copy holds only in-frame clones and misses some; the assay was immunoSEQ multiplex PCR. The sample contains 130,000 or so clones, approximately 82% of which appear only once. The sequenced sample was PBMCs. This sequence originates from a middle-aged woman in good health and CMV-seronegative. This chain uses TRBV9 with TRBJ2-2; 9 nucleotides align to TRBD1. The CDR3 region is CASSGDREDTGELFF. The DNA of the CDR3 is TGTGCCAGCAGCGGGGACAGGGAGGACACCGGGGAGCTGTTTTTT.